These 14 T cell receptor beta chains share one sample of origin, sequenced in a study of T cell responses to AZD1222 COVID-19 vaccine. Sequenced by immunoSEQ multiplex PCR; TCRdb stores in-frame clones only, minus some. Altogether some 140,000 clones are present, 85% to 95% being singletons, with the ten largest covering roughly 5.4%. Sequenced material: peripheral blood, taken on day 0 of AZD1222 vaccination. The receptors come from an adult in good health.

This chain links TRBV6-4 with TRBJ1-2; tentatively, D is TRBD1 (6 bases). The CDR3 contains 15 residues. Germline CDR1 reads MRHNA; CDR2 reads SNTAGT. The ends were cut back, 5 bases at V and 4 bases at J, with 17 bases in the middle. This chain's CDR3 is CASSPQAGEGYGYTF. CDR3 bases: TGTGCCAGCAGTCCACAGGCAGGGGAAGGCTATGGCTACACCTTC.

V and J are TRBV5-5 and TRBJ1-1; weak D call: TRBD1 (5 bases). Germline V gene sequence: CDR1 SGHKS, CDR2 YYEKEE (reference sequence). V lost 0 bases and J lost 2, with 11 bases in between. The CDR3 covers 15 residues. CDR3 amino acids: CASSLEQVINTEAFF. The DNA for the CDR3 is TGTGCCAGCAGCTTGGAACAGGTTATTAACACTGAAGCTTTCTTT.

CDR3 sequence reads: CAWKRLSSGTGAAEQYF. CDR3 DNA: TGTGCCTGGAAACGTCTTAGCTCGGGGACAGGGGCGGCCGAGCAGTACTTC. The V gene is TRBV30, the J gene TRBJ2-7, with TRBD1 identical over 10 bases. The CDR3 is 17 amino acids. V lost 4 bases and J lost 6; bases outside the gene matches: 18. Germline CDR1 is GTSNPN and CDR2 is SVGIG (reference sequence). The full variable domain, rest sourced from reference TRBV30 and TRBJ2-7, is SQTIHQWPATLVQPVGSPLSLECTVEGTSNPNLYWYRQAAGRGLQLLFYSVGIGQISSEVPQNLSASRPQDRQFILSSKKLLLSDSGFYLCAWKRLSSGTGAAEQYFGPGTRLTVT.

This chain uses TRBV14 with TRBJ1-1; D might be TRBD1 (5 bases). Between the trimmed V and J ends, which lost 4 bases and 1 base, there was a span of 22 bases. The CDR3 sequence is 18 residues long. Germline CDR1 is SGHDN and CDR2 is FVKESK. The CDR3 sequence: CASSRSFREEKWNTEAFF. The CDR3 DNA sequence: TGTGCCAGCAGCCGATCGTTCAGGGAAGAGAAATGGAACACTGAAGCTTTCTTT.

The rearrangement links TRBV11-1 to TRBJ2-4; the match to TRBD1 covers 8 bases. V was pared by 2 bases and J by 7 bases, with 7 bases of the junction left unmatched. The CDR3 length is 15 residues. Looked up from germline, CDR1 is SGHAT and CDR2 is FQDESV (reference sequence). CDR3 region: CASSLRQGLGNIQYF. The CDR3 DNA reads TGTGCCAGCAGCTTAAGACAGGGGTTAGGGAACATTCAGTACTTC.

Turning to this clone: The junction differs from germline at one of its ends, possibly a read error. The chain recombines TRBV30 with TRBJ1-1; D unresolved. CDR3 size: 10 residues. Germline loops: CDR1 GTSNPN, CDR2 SVGIG (reference sequence). For the CDR3, the DNA is TGTGCCTGGAGTGTACGGTGGCTAAACTTT. It translates to CAWSVRWLNF.

The genes are TRBV6-1 and TRBJ2-7; 7 nucleotides agree with TRBD2. CDR3 size: 16 residues. Germline V lookup: CDR1 MNHNS, CDR2 SASEGT. Trimming removed 4 bases from V and 0 bases from J; junction bases left unmatched: 9. This chain's CDR3 is CASSVSSQRGSYEQYF. The CDR3 region has the DNA TGTGCCAGCAGTGTTAGTTCTCAGCGGGGCTCCTACGAGCAGTACTTC.

This clone was counted a single time. V gene TRBV20-1 combines with J gene TRBJ2-1; 7 bases map to TRBD1. The germline gives CDR1 DFQATT, CDR2 SNEGSKA (reference sequence). The CDR3 has 11 amino acids. V was pared by 0 bases and J by 16 bases, with 6 bases of the junction left unmatched. This chain's CDR3 is CSAREAGGFFF. Written as DNA, the CDR3 is TGCAGTGCTAGAGAGGCAGGGGGATTCTTCTTC.

This chain uses TRBV6-5 with TRBJ2-1; tentative D call: TRBD1 (5 bases). The CDR3 totals 14 residues. Germline values: CDR1 MNHEY, CDR2 SVGAGI. V lost 4 bases, J lost 8 bases, and 15 bases lay in between. CDR3 sequence reads: CASSLSLQGYEQFF. The CDR3 bases are TGTGCCAGCAGTTTGTCCCTTCAGGGCTATGAGCAGTTCTTC.

This clone was found once. The chain carries TRBV10-3 and TRBJ1-3; no definite D call. This CDR3 comprises 15 residues. V dropped 3 bases and J dropped 4 bases, with 13 bases sitting between them. CDR1 is ENHRY, CDR2 SYGVKD, per germline. The CDR3 protein is CAISEGRNEGNTIYF. DNA for the CDR3: TGTGCCATCAGTGAAGGCAGGAATGAAGGAAACACCATATATTTT.

This rearrangement joins TRBV6-5 to TRBJ1-1, with 10 bases that match TRBD1. V was pared by 7 bases and J by 5 bases, with 4 bases of the junction left unmatched. CDR1 and CDR2 from the germline V gene are MNHEY and SVGAGI. This CDR3 comprises 13 residues. Written as DNA, the CDR3 is TGTGCCAGCACGGACAGGGGGGAAACTGAAGCTTTCTTT. Translation gives CASTDRGETEAFF.

The chain recombines TRBV13 with TRBJ2-3; 13 bases line up with TRBD2. CDR3 length: 19 amino acids. Trimming at V came to 4 bases and at J to 4 bases, leaving 14 bases not matched to a gene. In germline, CDR1 is PRHDT, CDR2 FYEKMQ (reference sequence). This CDR3 reads CASSSAPLTSGGPSDTQYF. The CDR3 region has the DNA TGTGCCAGCAGCTCCGCCCCTCTGACTAGCGGGGGGCCCTCAGATACGCAGTATTTT.

V and J are TRBV10-3 and TRBJ2-5; D is ambiguous. Germline assignment: CDR1 ENHRY and CDR2 SYGVKD. The CDR3 sequence is 14 residues long. V lost 8 bases to trimming and J lost 1 base, with 14 bases between them. The CDR3 region has the DNA TGTGCCATCGGGGTGTCGCTGGCCCAAGAGACCCAGTACTTC. As protein: CAIGVSLAQETQYF.

The chain links TRBV11-1 to TRBJ1-4; maybe TRBD1 (5 bases). Germline V gives CDR1 SGHAT, CDR2 FQDESV (reference sequence). This CDR3 is 15 amino acids long. Trimming took off 1 base at V and 8 bases at J, with 14 bases between the two ends. Here the CDR3 DNA reads TGTGCCAGCAGCTTAGGGACACGAGGAGGAGAAAAACTGTTTTTT. Its protein product is CASSLGTRGGEKLFF.